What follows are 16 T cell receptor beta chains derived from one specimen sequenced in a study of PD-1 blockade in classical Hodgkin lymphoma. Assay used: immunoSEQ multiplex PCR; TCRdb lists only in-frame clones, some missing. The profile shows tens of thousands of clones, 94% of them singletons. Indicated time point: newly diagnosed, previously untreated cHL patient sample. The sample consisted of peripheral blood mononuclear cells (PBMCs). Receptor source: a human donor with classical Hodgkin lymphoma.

The CDR3, as DNA: TGTGCCAGCAGTGGGGAAACCTCCTACGAGCAGTACTTC. It translates to CASSGETSYEQYF. The V gene is TRBV6-1, the J gene TRBJ2-7; D is unclear. Between the trimmed V and J ends, which lost 4 bases and 0 bases, there was a span of 7 bases. CDR3 size: 13 residues. Germline values: CDR1 MNHNS, CDR2 SASEGT.

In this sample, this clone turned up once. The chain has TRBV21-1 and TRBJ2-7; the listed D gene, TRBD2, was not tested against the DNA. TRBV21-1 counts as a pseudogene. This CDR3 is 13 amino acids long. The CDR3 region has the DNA TGTGCCAGCGGCGGGACTAGACCCAACGAGCAGTACTTC. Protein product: CASGGTRPNEQYF.

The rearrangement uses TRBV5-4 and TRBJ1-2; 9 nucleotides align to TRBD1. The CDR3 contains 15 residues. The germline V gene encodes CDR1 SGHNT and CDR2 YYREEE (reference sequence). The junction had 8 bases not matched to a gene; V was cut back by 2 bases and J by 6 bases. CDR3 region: CASSLQGALVNGYTF. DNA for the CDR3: TGTGCCAGCAGCTTACAGGGGGCGTTGGTCAATGGCTACACCTTC.

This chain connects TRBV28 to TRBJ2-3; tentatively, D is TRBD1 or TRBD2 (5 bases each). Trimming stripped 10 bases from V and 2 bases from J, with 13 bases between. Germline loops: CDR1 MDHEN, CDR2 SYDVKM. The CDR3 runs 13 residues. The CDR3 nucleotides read TGTGCCACCTGGGACCGATTCACAGATACGCAGTATTTT. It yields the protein CATWDRFTDTQYF.

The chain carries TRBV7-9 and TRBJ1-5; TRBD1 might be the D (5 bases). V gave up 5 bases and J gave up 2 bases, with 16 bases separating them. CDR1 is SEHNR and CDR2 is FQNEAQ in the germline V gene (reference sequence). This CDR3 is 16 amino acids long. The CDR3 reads CASSKGEGMGNQPQHF. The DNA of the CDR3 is TGTGCCAGCAGCAAAGGGGAGGGGATGGGCAATCAGCCCCAGCATTTT.

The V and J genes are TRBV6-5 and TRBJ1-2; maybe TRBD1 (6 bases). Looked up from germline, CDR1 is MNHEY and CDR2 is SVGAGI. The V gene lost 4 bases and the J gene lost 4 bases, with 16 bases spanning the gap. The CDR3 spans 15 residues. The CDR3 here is CASSSYRDGVYGYTF. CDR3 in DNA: TGTGCCAGCAGTTCATACAGGGATGGGGTCTATGGCTACACCTTC.

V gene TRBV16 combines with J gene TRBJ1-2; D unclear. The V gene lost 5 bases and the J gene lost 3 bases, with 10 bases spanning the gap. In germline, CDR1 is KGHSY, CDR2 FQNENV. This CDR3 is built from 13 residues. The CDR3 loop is CASSGSQYYGYTF. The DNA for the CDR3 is TGTGCCAGCAGCGGGTCGCAGTACTATGGCTACACCTTC.

The CDR3 nucleotides are TGCGCCAGCAGCCAAGCGGCGGGAGTGCTAAACAATGAGCAGTTCTTC. Translating gives CASSQAAGVLNNEQFF. The V call is TRBV4-3, the J call TRBJ2-1, with 7 positions matching TRBD2. CDR3 size: 16 residues. The germline V gene has CDR1 LGHNA and CDR2 YSLEER. The V segment lost 1 base and the J segment 5 bases; nucleotides outside the gene matches: 8.

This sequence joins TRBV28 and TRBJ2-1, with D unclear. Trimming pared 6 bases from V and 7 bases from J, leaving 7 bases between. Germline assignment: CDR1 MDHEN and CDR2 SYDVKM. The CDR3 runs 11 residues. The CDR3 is CASRVLNEQFF. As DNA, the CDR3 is TGTGCCAGCAGGGTCCTTAATGAGCAGTTCTTC.

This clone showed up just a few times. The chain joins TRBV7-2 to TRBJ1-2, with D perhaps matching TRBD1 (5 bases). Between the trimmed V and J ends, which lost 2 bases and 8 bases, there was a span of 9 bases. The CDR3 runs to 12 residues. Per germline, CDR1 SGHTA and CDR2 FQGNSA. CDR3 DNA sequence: TGTGCCAGCAGCTTATCCAGGGACGGCTACACCTTC. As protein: CASSLSRDGYTF.

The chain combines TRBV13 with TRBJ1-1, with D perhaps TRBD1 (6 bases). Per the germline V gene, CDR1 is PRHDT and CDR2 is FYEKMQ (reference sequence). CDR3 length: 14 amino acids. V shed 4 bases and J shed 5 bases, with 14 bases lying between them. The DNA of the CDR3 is TGTGCCAGCAGCTACCTCACAGGGTGGACTGAAGCTTTCTTT. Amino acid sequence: CASSYLTGWTEAFF.

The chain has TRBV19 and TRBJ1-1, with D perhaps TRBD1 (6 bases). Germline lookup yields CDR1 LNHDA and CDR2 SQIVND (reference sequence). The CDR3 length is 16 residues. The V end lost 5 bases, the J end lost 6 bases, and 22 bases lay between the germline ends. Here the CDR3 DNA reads TGTGCCAGTAGTCTAGGACACAGGGTTTTGCACCCTGAAGCTTTCTTT. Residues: CASSLGHRVLHPEAFF.

The CDR3: CSVEPGTSGGATDTQYF. CDR3 DNA sequence: TGCAGCGTTGAACCCGGGACTAGCGGGGGGGCCACAGATACGCAGTATTTT. This sequence joins TRBV29-1 and TRBJ2-3; TRBD2 matches at 16 bases. Germline V gene sequence: CDR1 SQVTM, CDR2 ANQGSEA. The CDR3 has 17 amino acids. V lost 2 bases, J lost 2 bases, and 4 bases stayed unmatched.

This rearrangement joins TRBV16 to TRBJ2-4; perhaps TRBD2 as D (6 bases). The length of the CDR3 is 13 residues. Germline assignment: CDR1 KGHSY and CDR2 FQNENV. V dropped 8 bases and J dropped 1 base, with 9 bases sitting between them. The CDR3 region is CASRGVAKNIQYF. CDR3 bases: TGTGCCAGCCGCGGGGTTGCCAAAAACATTCAGTACTTC.

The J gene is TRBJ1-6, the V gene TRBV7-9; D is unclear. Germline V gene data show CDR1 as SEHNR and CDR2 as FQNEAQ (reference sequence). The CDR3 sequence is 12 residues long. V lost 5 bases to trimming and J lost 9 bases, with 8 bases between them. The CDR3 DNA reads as TGTGCCAGCAGCCTACGCTCTTCACCCCTCCACTTT. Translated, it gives CASSLRSSPLHF.

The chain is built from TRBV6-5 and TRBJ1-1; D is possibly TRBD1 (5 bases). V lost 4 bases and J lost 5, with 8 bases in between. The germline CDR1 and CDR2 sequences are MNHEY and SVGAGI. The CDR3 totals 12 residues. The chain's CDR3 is CASSSGLTEAFF. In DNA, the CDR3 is TGTGCCAGCAGTTCAGGGTTGACTGAAGCTTTCTTT.